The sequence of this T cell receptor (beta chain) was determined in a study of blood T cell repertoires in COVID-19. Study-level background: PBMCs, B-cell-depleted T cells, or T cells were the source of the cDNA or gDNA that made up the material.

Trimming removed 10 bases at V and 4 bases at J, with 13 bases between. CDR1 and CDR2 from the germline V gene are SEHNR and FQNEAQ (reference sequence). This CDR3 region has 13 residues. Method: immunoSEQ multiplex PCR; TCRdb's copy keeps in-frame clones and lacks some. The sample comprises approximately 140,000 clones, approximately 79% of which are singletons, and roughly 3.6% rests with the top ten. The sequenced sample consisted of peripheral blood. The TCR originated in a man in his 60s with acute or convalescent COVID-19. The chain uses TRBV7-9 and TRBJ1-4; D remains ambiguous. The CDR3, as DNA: TGTGCCACCCCGGGGAACTATAATGAAAAACTGTTTTTT. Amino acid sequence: CATPGNYNEKLFF.